The 28 T cell receptor beta chains below come from one sample, sequenced in a study of CD8 T cells in Susac syndrome. It was with random hexamers that roughly 0.5 to 1 ug RNA was reverse transcribed. TCRdb recomputed calls from the immunoSEQ multiplex PCR reads with MiXCR, one row per CDR3 protein. The sample has some 160,000 distinct CDR3 sequences, approximately 96% seen once; the top ten hold about 0.16%. Sequenced sample: CD8+ T cells from PBMCs. The receptors shown here come from a human donor with multiple sclerosis.

The genes are TRBV20-1 and TRBJ1-2; perhaps TRBD1 as D (6 bases). The CDR3 length is 14 residues. The germline V gene encodes CDR1 DFQATT and CDR2 SNEGSKA (reference sequence). V was cut by 3 bases and J by 1 base, with 12 bases left in between. CDR3 sequence: CSARVGRGNYGYTF. The CDR3 DNA reads as TGCAGTGCTAGGGTGGGCAGGGGTAACTATGGCTACACCTTC.

V gene TRBV9 combines with J gene TRBJ1-5; D remains unclear. Germline loops: CDR1 SGDLS, CDR2 YYNGEE. V was trimmed by 4 bases and J by 6 bases, leaving 8 bases between them. This CDR3 has 12 residues. The CDR3 reads CASSQEGQPQHF. The CDR3 region has the DNA TGTGCCAGCAGCCAGGAAGGTCAGCCCCAGCATTTT.

The chain combines TRBV7-8 with TRBJ1-1; maybe TRBD1 (6 bases). CDR1 SGHVS and CDR2 FQNEAQ come from the germline V gene. CDR3 size: 15 residues. V was trimmed by 1 base and J by 5 bases, leaving 14 bases between them. The CDR3 sequence is CASSLVSRGRTEAFF. CDR3 nucleotide sequence: TGTGCCAGCAGCTTAGTGTCCAGGGGCCGGACTGAAGCTTTCTTT.

The sample holds one count of this clonotype. J is TRBJ2-3 and V is TRBV20-1; TRBD2 aligns across 8 bases. Germline CDR1 is DFQATT and CDR2 is SNEGSKA (reference sequence). Trimming cost V 1 base and J 3 bases; bases outside gene matches: 6. The CDR3 is 15 amino acids. The CDR3: CSARALGLGTDTQYF. CDR3 DNA: TGCAGTGCTAGAGCCTTGGGACTAGGGACAGATACGCAGTATTTT.

The chain couples TRBV19 to TRBJ2-1; 8 nucleotides match TRBD2. Germline lookup yields CDR1 LNHDA and CDR2 SQIVND (reference sequence). CDR3 length: 16 residues. J lost 6 bases, V lost 5 bases, and 12 bases had no gene match. The CDR3 sequence: CASSSYGGGPSNEQFF. In nucleotides, the CDR3 is TGTGCCAGTAGTTCCTACGGGGGGGGGCCGTCCAATGAGCAGTTCTTC. Based on the CDR3 plus reference TRBV19 and TRBJ2-1, the full variable domain is DGGITQSPKYLFRKEGQNVTLSCEQNLNHDAMYWYRQDPGQGLRLIYYSQIVNDFQKGDIAEGYSVSREKKESFPLTVTSAQKNPTAFYLCASSSYGGGPSNEQFFGPGTRLTVL.

V and J are TRBV29-1 and TRBJ2-7; D assignment may be TRBD1 or TRBD2 (5 bases each). The CDR3 extends over 14 amino acids. Germline assignment: CDR1 SQVTM and CDR2 ANQGSEA. With 7 bases removed from V and 0 bases from J, the gap between germline ends came to 16 bases. DNA for the CDR3: TGCAGCGCAATGGGACCGTCGAGCTCCTACGAGCAGTACTTC. Translation: CSAMGPSSSYEQYF.

This clonotype was seen a few times. This chain uses TRBV30 with TRBJ2-7, with D tentatively TRBD1 or TRBD2 (5 bases each). This CDR3 is 11 amino acids long. V was pared by 7 bases and J by 6 bases, with 13 bases between. Germline CDR1 reads GTSNPN; CDR2 reads SVGIG (reference sequence). The CDR3 loop is CASSGGGEQYF. The CDR3 bases are TGTGCCTCCTCAGGTGGGGGCGAGCAGTACTTC.

This sequence joins TRBV4-1 and TRBJ2-7; 7 nucleotides align to TRBD2. There are 17 residues in the CDR3. Unmatched junction bases numbered 10, after V lost 2 bases and J lost 0 bases. CDR1 is MGHRA, CDR2 YSYEKL, per germline. As DNA, the CDR3 is TGCGCCAGCAGCCAAAGGACCATTCTAGCGGACTCCTACGAGCAGTACTTC. Protein product: CASSQRTILADSYEQYF.

This chain links TRBV29-1 with TRBJ2-7; 9 bases are shared with TRBD2. Trimming removed 7 bases from V and 5 bases from J; junction bases left unmatched: 9. Germline values: CDR1 SQVTM, CDR2 ANQGSEA. This CDR3 spans 13 amino acids. CDR3 amino acids: CSGIAGAPDEQYF. The CDR3 bases are TGCAGCGGAATAGCGGGAGCCCCGGACGAGCAGTACTTC.

The rearrangement joins TRBV29-1 to TRBJ2-7; 7 positions agree with TRBD2. This CDR3 region has 14 residues. Trimming took 5 bases from V and 3 from J; bases not matched to a gene: 10. Germline values: CDR1 SQVTM, CDR2 ANQGSEA. In nucleotides, the CDR3 is TGCAGCGTTCTGGTTGCGGGAGCCGGCTACGAGCAGTACTTC. Residues: CSVLVAGAGYEQYF.

V and J are TRBV7-8 and TRBJ2-3, with a tentative D call TRBD1 (6 bases). V was trimmed by 4 bases and J by 0 bases, leaving 14 bases between them. Germline V gene data show CDR1 as SGHVS and CDR2 as FQNEAQ. The CDR3 sequence is 16 residues long. The CDR3 loop is CASSSHAGTSTDTQYF. The CDR3 coding sequence is TGTGCCAGCAGCTCCCATGCCGGGACAAGCACAGATACGCAGTATTTT.

The chain links TRBV2 to TRBJ2-5; no clear D gene. The germline V gene has CDR1 SNHLY and CDR2 FYNNEI. The germline V and J ends were trimmed by 7 bases and 5 bases, with 11 bases remaining between them. The CDR3 is 12 residues long. The CDR3 loop is CASMVVRETQYF. CDR3 in DNA: TGTGCCAGCATGGTGGTCAGGGAGACCCAGTACTTC.

The CDR3: CSVEKRTEAFF. The CDR3 coding sequence is TGCAGCGTTGAGAAGAGAACTGAAGCTTTCTTT. V and J are TRBV29-1 and TRBJ1-1; D unresolved. Trimming shortened V by 3 bases and J by 5 bases, and 7 bases separated the two germline ends. Germline CDR1 reads SQVTM; CDR2 reads ANQGSEA. The CDR3 totals 11 residues. The complete variable domain, with remaining parts taken from reference TRBV29-1 and TRBJ1-1, reads SAVISQKPSRDICQRGTSLTIQCQVDSQVTMMFWYRQQPGQSLTLIATANQGSEATYESGFVIDKFPISRPNLTFSTLTVSNMSPEDSSIYLCSVEKRTEAFFGQGTRLTVV.

The V call is TRBV5-1, the J call TRBJ2-1; D uncertain. CDR1 SGHRS and CDR2 YFSETQ come from the germline V gene. The CDR3 contains 13 residues. Trimming shortened V by 6 bases and J by 5 bases, and 12 bases separated the two germline ends. This CDR3 is CASTSAAHNEQFF. For the CDR3, the DNA is TGCGCCAGCACCTCCGCGGCCCACAATGAGCAGTTCTTC. Together with reference TRBV5-1 and TRBJ2-1, the CDR3 gives the full variable domain: KAGVTQTPRYLIKTRGQQVTLSCSPISGHRSVSWYQQTPGQGLQFLFEYFSETQRNKGNFPGRFSGRQFSNSRSEMNVSTLELGDSALYLCASTSAAHNEQFFGPGTRLTVL.

The chain links TRBV29-1 to TRBJ1-4; weak D call: TRBD1 (5 bases). V lost 6 bases to trimming and J lost 4 bases, with 6 bases between them. Germline values: CDR1 SQVTM, CDR2 ANQGSEA. The CDR3 has 11 residues. The CDR3 here is CSVDSNEKLFF. The CDR3 coding sequence is TGCAGCGTCGACAGTAATGAAAAACTGTTTTTT.

Here the CDR3 DNA reads TGTGCCAGCAGTTCCCCGGCTAGCGGGAGTCTCGGGGAGCTGTTTTTT. This codes for CASSSPASGSLGELFF. The chain recombines TRBV27 with TRBJ2-2; 10 bases align to TRBD2. The CDR3 loop spans 16 amino acids. Germline CDR1 is MNHEY and CDR2 is SMNVEV (reference sequence). Unmatched junction bases numbered 9, after V lost 4 bases and J lost 7 bases.

The rearrangement joins TRBV11-2 to TRBJ2-1; D not resolved. The CDR3 contains 14 residues. Germline V gene data show CDR1 as SGHAT and CDR2 as FQNNGV. Trimming cost V 4 bases and J 0 bases, with 7 bases left between them. CDR3 sequence reads: CASSSTLSYNEQFF. DNA of the CDR3: TGTGCCAGCAGCTCGACTCTCTCCTACAATGAGCAGTTCTTC.

The chain carries TRBV15 and TRBJ1-3; D not certain. The CDR3 covers 14 residues. Trimming cost V 6 bases and J 0 bases, with 9 bases left between them. Germline CDR1 is LNHNV and CDR2 is YYDKDF (reference sequence). The CDR3 nucleotides are TGTGCCACCAGTCGAAGTAGCTCTGGAAACACCATATATTTT. Encoded protein: CATSRSSSGNTIYF.

The rearrangement uses TRBV27 and TRBJ2-2, with 10 nucleotides matching TRBD1. The CDR3 extends over 17 amino acids. The germline V gene has CDR1 MNHEY and CDR2 SMNVEV (reference sequence). Losses at the gene ends were 5 bases for V and 6 bases for J; bases not matched to a gene: 12. The CDR3 is CASSPLRDRGGAGELFF. The CDR3 DNA follows: TGTGCCAGCAGTCCCCTCCGGGACAGGGGAGGTGCCGGGGAGCTGTTTTTT.

The chain combines TRBV9 with TRBJ2-1; D might be TRBD2 (5 bases). V was pared by 1 base and J by 4 bases, with 15 bases between. The CDR3 is made up of 16 amino acids. Germline V lookup: CDR1 SGDLS, CDR2 YYNGEE. The CDR3 region is CASSVNLEAFYNEQFF. Here the CDR3 DNA reads TGTGCCAGCAGCGTAAATTTGGAGGCCTTTTACAATGAGCAGTTCTTC.

The chain carries TRBV29-1 and TRBJ1-2; 7 positions match TRBD1. Germline lookup yields CDR1 SQVTM and CDR2 ANQGSEA. Unmatched junction bases numbered 4, after V lost 0 bases and J lost 3 bases. This CDR3 is built from 14 residues. The CDR3 sequence is CSVEEGGGDYGYTF. The CDR3 bases are TGCAGCGTTGAAGAAGGAGGGGGCGACTATGGCTACACCTTC.

This chain links TRBV28 with TRBJ2-7; D possibly corresponds to TRBD1 (5 bases). Germline V lookup: CDR1 MDHEN, CDR2 SYDVKM. V was cut by 2 bases and J by 7 bases, with 15 bases left in between. The CDR3 consists of 14 residues. The CDR3 sequence is CASSLRRNPGEQYF. CDR3 bases: TGTGCCAGCAGTTTACGGCGTAATCCAGGGGAGCAGTACTTC.

The J gene is TRBJ2-1, the V gene TRBV20-1; 10 bases are a match to TRBD2. The CDR3 consists of 14 residues. Germline V gives CDR1 DFQATT, CDR2 SNEGSKA (reference sequence). V lost 7 bases and J lost 5; bases outside the gene matches: 8. CDR3 nucleotide sequence: TGCAGTGTTCCCCTAGCGGGAGTTAACAATGAGCAGTTCTTC. Its protein is CSVPLAGVNNEQFF.

This sequence joins TRBV29-1 and TRBJ2-1; 9 bases are a match to TRBD2. CDR1 is SQVTM, CDR2 ANQGSEA, per germline. This CDR3 is built from 15 residues. V was pared by 6 bases and J by 4 bases, with 10 bases of the junction left unmatched. The DNA of the CDR3 is TGCAGCGTCCAGGGGCTAGCGGGAAAGTACAATGAGCAGTTCTTC. It codes for CSVQGLAGKYNEQFF.

The chain has TRBV27 and TRBJ1-2; no reliable D call. Trimming removed 10 bases at V and 5 bases at J, with 11 bases between. The CDR3 is 11 amino acids. Germline assignment: CDR1 MNHEY and CDR2 SMNVEV (reference sequence). The CDR3 region is CATVSGYGYTF. The CDR3 DNA reads TGTGCCACCGTCAGTGGGTATGGCTACACCTTC.

This chain uses TRBV30 with TRBJ2-2, with 7 nucleotides matching TRBD1. This CDR3 has 16 amino acids. With V trimmed by 3 bases and J by 0 bases, 7 bases remained unmatched. Germline assignment: CDR1 GTSNPN and CDR2 SVGIG (reference sequence). Here the CDR3 reads CAWRRTGTANTGELFF. CDR3 nucleotides: TGTGCCTGGAGGAGGACCGGGACAGCGAACACCGGGGAGCTGTTTTTT.

V usage is TRBV20-1 and J usage is TRBJ2-1, with 10 bases lining up with TRBD2. Trimming removed 2 bases from V and 4 bases from J; junction bases left unmatched: 8. The CDR3 has 16 amino acids. The germline CDR1 and CDR2 sequences are DFQATT and SNEGSKA (reference sequence). CDR3 sequence reads: CSARTPSGRLYNEQFF. The CDR3 region has the DNA TGCAGTGCTAGAACGCCTAGCGGGAGACTATACAATGAGCAGTTCTTC.

The chain employs TRBV29-1 and TRBJ1-1, with 7 positions matching TRBD1. The CDR3 is 12 residues long. V shed 5 bases and J 4 bases; nucleotides not matched to a gene: 4. Per germline, CDR1 SQVTM and CDR2 ANQGSEA. CDR3 sequence reads: CSVSTGSTEAFF. As DNA, the CDR3 is TGCAGCGTTTCGACAGGGAGCACTGAAGCTTTCTTT.